This T cell receptor beta chain comes out of a study of shared clonotypes between healthy human individuals. The study drew all its donors from Caucasian adults living in Nashville, Tennessee. Clones were read by immunoSEQ multiplex PCR, and TCRdb kept only the in-frame ones, dropping some. The data show about 470,000 clones, with 75% to 85% seen just once and under 15% held by the top ten. Findings of the study overall: The expectation was that sequencing depth would affect clonotype sharing among donors. The donor pool, a small one, limited the genetic and exposure-history diversity represented.

This clone has only one observation. Its antigen is undetermined. The CDR3 is 16 residues long. V was trimmed by 0 bases and J by 4 bases, leaving 15 bases between them. The germline CDR1 and CDR2 sequences are PRHDT and FYEKMQ (reference sequence). Sequencing was performed on PBMCs. The clonotype originates from a woman between 35 and 50 years old in good health. Some clones in this sample may be carry-over from other donors' samples. The gene calls are TRBV13 and TRBJ2-5; D could derive from TRBD1 or TRBD2 (6 bases each). The CDR3 region has the DNA TGTGCCAGCAGCTTAGGCCTAAGCCGGGGGCTAGAGACCCAGTACTTC. As protein: CASSLGLSRGLETQYF.